The 19 T cell receptor beta chains given below trace back to one sample, sequenced in a study of blood T cells in healthy people across ages. The authors ran a second PCR of 7 to 11 cycles using a sample-barcoded 5' primer and a J-beta primer mix. Using its own MiXCR run on the 5' RACE reads, TCRdb lists one record per CDR3 protein. The table has roughly 640,000 distinct CDR3 sequences, 25% to 30% seen once. Sequenced material: blood. The receptor set was obtained from a woman aged 80 or over in good health.

This clonotype was seen repeatedly, ten times or more. This chain links TRBV5-1 with TRBJ2-3; D remains ambiguous. CDR1 is SGHRS, CDR2 YFSETQ, per germline. This CDR3 region has 15 residues. V was shortened by 4 bases and J by 0 bases, with 12 bases between the two germline ends. The CDR3 DNA reads TGCGCCAGCAGCCCGGACGGCAGGAGCACAGATACGCAGTATTTT. Its protein is CASSPDGRSTDTQYF.

This clonotype showed up many times. This sequence joins TRBV13 and TRBJ1-5; 7 bases are a match to TRBD1. Germline loops: CDR1 PRHDT, CDR2 FYEKMQ (reference sequence). The CDR3 runs 17 residues. Trimming removed 5 bases from V and 0 bases from J; junction bases left unmatched: 10. CDR3 loop: CASSLRTGSDSNQPQHF. The DNA of the CDR3 is TGTGCCAGCAGCCTAAGGACAGGTTCCGATAGCAATCAGCCCCAGCATTTT.

The gene calls are TRBV6-5 and TRBJ2-1, with D maybe TRBD1 (5 bases). This CDR3 has 15 residues. Germline V CDR1 and CDR2: MNHEY, SVGAGI. Deletions cut 0 bases from V and 4 bases from J, with 10 bases between. The CDR3 DNA is TGTGCCAGCAGTTACTCGCAGGGTCGGTACAATGAGCAGTTCTTC. Residues: CASSYSQGRYNEQFF.

This clonotype was detected many times. The rearrangement joins TRBV6-6 to TRBJ2-5; TRBD2 is a possible D gene (5 bases). The V gene lost 4 bases and the J gene lost 4 bases, with 7 bases spanning the gap. Germline V gene lookup returns CDR1 MNHNY and CDR2 SVGAGI (reference sequence). The CDR3 is made up of 12 amino acids. CDR3 in DNA: TGTGCCAGCAGTTCCGGGGTAGAGACCCAGTACTTC. Translating gives CASSSGVETQYF.

The gene calls are TRBV30 and TRBJ1-1; 8 positions agree with TRBD1. With 4 bases clipped from V and 3 bases from J, the junction kept 1 base outside the gene matches. CDR3 length equals 12 residues. CDR1 and CDR2 (germline): GTSNPN, SVGIG (reference sequence). CDR3 in amino acids: CAWTTGDTEAFF. CDR3 DNA: TGTGCCTGGACGACAGGGGACACTGAAGCTTTCTTT.

This clonotype was seen at least ten times. The chain joins TRBV20-1 to TRBJ1-2; D gene unclear. The V and J ends lost 1 base and 2 bases respectively, with 14 bases between them. Germline V gene data show CDR1 as DFQATT and CDR2 as SNEGSKA (reference sequence). The length of the CDR3 is 15 residues. Written as DNA, the CDR3 is TGCAGTGCTAGAGCCCCCCTATGGGAGAACTATGGCTACACCTTC. This gives the protein CSARAPLWENYGYTF.

This clonotype was recorded a few times. The chain is built from TRBV29-1 and TRBJ2-3; 14 bases are shared with TRBD2. The J segment lost 14 bases and the V segment lost 0 bases, leaving 7 bases of the junction unmatched. There are 14 residues in the CDR3. The germline V gene has CDR1 SQVTM and CDR2 ANQGSEA. The CDR3 region is CSVEDGTSGGPRYF. DNA for the CDR3: TGCAGCGTTGAAGATGGGACTAGCGGGGGCCCGAGGTATTTT.

This clonotype was seen a single time. The chain has TRBV6-1 and TRBJ1-3, with 7 bases that match TRBD1. Germline V gives CDR1 MNHNS, CDR2 SASEGT. This CDR3 contains 16 residues. The trim removed 5 bases at V and 0 bases at J, leaving 7 bases unmatched. In DNA form, the CDR3 reads TGTGCCAGCAGTTGGGAGACAGGGCGCTCTGGAAACACCATATATTTT. Protein sequence: CASSWETGRSGNTIYF.

Remarks on this clonotype: A read error is possible here, since a much larger clone lies one base away. The chain joins TRBV20-1 to TRBJ2-1; possibly TRBD2 for D (6 bases). Germline V gives CDR1 DFQATT, CDR2 SNEGSKA (reference sequence). V was clipped by 3 bases and J by 12 bases, with 9 bases between them. The CDR3 loop spans 10 amino acids. The DNA for the CDR3 is TGCAGTGCTAGGTGGGACTCGCAGTTCTTC. Its translation: CSARWDSQFF.

Remarks on this clonotype: A clone one base away is much larger, so this may be a read error. CDR3: CASSLEDGRRAYEQYF. In DNA, the CDR3 is TGCGCCAGCAGCTTGGAGGACGGACGTAGGGCCTACGAGCAGTACTTC. The chain employs TRBV5-1 and TRBJ2-7; D not certain. Germline values: CDR1 SGHRS, CDR2 YFSETQ. This CDR3 has 16 amino acids. V lost 0 bases, J lost 2 bases, and 15 bases lay in between.

The chain carries TRBV14 and TRBJ1-1; the D is unclear. CDR1 and CDR2 from the germline V gene are SGHDN and FVKESK. This CDR3 comprises 13 residues. V was shortened by 1 base and J by 10 bases, with 13 bases between the two germline ends. DNA for the CDR3: TGTGCCAGCAGCCAAGGACCCTTCGAAGGAGCTTTCTTT. This gives the protein CASSQGPFEGAFF.

This clonotype was counted only a few times. The chain couples TRBV7-9 to TRBJ1-6, with a possible D match to TRBD1 (6 bases). The CDR3 covers 13 residues. CDR1 SEHNR and CDR2 FQNEAQ come from the germline V gene (reference sequence). V was pared by 4 bases and J by 14 bases, with 15 bases between. In DNA form, the CDR3 reads TGTGCCAGCAGCTGGGAGGGGGGGGCGACCCTCCACTTT. Its translation is CASSWEGGATLHF.

Ten or more counts support this clonotype. CDR3 sequence: CAIIPDGYNEQFF. CDR3 nucleotide sequence: TGTGCCATCATCCCGGACGGATACAATGAGCAGTTCTTC. The genes are TRBV10-3 and TRBJ2-1; D uncertain. The germline V gene has CDR1 ENHRY and CDR2 SYGVKD. The CDR3 is made up of 13 amino acids. Deletions cut 7 bases from V and 4 bases from J, with 11 bases between.

Notes on this clonotype: A much larger clone differs from this one at a single base, so this may be a read error. This rearrangement joins TRBV30 to TRBJ2-7; maybe TRBD1 (5 bases). Germline V gene sequence: CDR1 GTSNPN, CDR2 SVGIG (reference sequence). The CDR3 loop spans 13 amino acids. Trimming shortened V by 5 bases and J by 5 bases, and 16 bases separated the two germline ends. The DNA of the CDR3 is TGTGCCTGGTGGGCAGGGCTCGCTCACGAGCAGTACTTC. This sequence encodes CAWWAGLAHEQYF.

This rearrangement joins TRBV6-6 to TRBJ2-6; TRBD2 is a possible D gene (5 bases). The CDR3 runs to 16 residues. Trimming stripped 6 bases from V and 0 bases from J, with 12 bases between. Germline CDR1 reads MNHNY; CDR2 reads SVGAGI (reference sequence). The CDR3 sequence: CASRPGSFSGANVLTF. The CDR3 DNA reads TGTGCCAGCAGACCGGGATCCTTCTCTGGGGCCAACGTCCTGACTTTC.

Notes on this clonotype: This may arise from a read error, as a much more abundant clone is one base away. This chain joins TRBV20-1 and TRBJ2-3; 11 bases match TRBD1. CDR1 and CDR2 (germline): DFQATT, SNEGSKA (reference sequence). With V trimmed by 5 bases and J by 4 bases, 8 bases remained unmatched. This CDR3 contains 15 residues. DNA of the CDR3: TGCAGTGCTGCAACCCGGGACAGGGGGTCAGATACGCAGTATTTT. It is translated as CSAATRDRGSDTQYF.

This clonotype has a count of ten or more. V gene TRBV5-1 combines with J gene TRBJ1-2; D unclear. The CDR3 runs 13 residues. CDR1 is SGHRS, CDR2 YFSETQ, per germline. Trimming removed 1 base at V and 1 base at J, with 5 bases between. The CDR3 region is CASSLSNNYGYTF. In DNA form, the CDR3 reads TGCGCCAGCAGCTTGAGCAATAACTATGGCTACACCTTC.

This clonotype was observed many times. V is TRBV2 and J is TRBJ1-2; D remains unclear. Trimming stripped 0 bases from V and 4 bases from J, with 9 bases between. Germline loops: CDR1 SNHLY, CDR2 FYNNEI. CDR3 size: 14 residues. The CDR3 DNA is TGTGCCAGCAGTGAAGCTAGGGCGGGCTATGGCTACACCTTC. It is translated as CASSEARAGYGYTF.

This clonotype occurred many times. V gene TRBV10-3 combines with J gene TRBJ2-1; possibly TRBD1 for D (5 bases). Germline CDR1 reads ENHRY; CDR2 reads SYGVKD. V lost 4 bases and J lost 1, with 14 bases in between. The CDR3 loop spans 16 amino acids. CDR3 in amino acids: CAISGGPVTSYNEQFF. The CDR3 nucleotides are TGTGCCATCAGTGGGGGCCCCGTGACATCCTACAATGAGCAGTTCTTC.